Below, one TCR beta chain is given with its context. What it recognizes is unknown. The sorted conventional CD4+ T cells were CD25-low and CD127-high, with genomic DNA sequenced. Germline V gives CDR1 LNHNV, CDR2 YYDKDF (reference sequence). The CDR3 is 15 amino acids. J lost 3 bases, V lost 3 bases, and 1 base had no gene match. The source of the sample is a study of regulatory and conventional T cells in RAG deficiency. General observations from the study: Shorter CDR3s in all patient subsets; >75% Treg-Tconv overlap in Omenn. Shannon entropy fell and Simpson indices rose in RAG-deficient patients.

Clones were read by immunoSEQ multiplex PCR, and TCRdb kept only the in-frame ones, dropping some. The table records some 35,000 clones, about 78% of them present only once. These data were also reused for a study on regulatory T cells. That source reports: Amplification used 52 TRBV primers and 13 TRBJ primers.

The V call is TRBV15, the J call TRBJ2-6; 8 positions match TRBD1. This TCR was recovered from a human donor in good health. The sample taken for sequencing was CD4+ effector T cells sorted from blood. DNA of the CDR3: TGTGCCACCAGCAGGACAGGGGTTGGGGCCAACGTCCTGACTTTC. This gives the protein CATSRTGVGANVLTF.